Listed below are T cell receptor beta chains from one sample, sequenced in a study of blood T cell repertoires in COVID-19. Only in-frame clones appear in the TCRdb table, and some are missing; sequencing was by immunoSEQ multiplex PCR. The table lists about 370,000 clones, roughly 90% of them singletons, with around 3% in the top ten. The sample was peripheral blood. The receptors come from a woman between 25 and 40 years old with COVID-19, enrolled during active disease. CDR3s include the opening cysteine and the closing phenylalanine or tryptophan. Each record gives: J gene, clone size, V gene, D gene, CDR3 protein, CDR3 DNA. D genes are given only for firm matches. The size of a clone is reported for some rows only, either as once, few or many, or as a class for expanded clones.

TRBJ2-5,NA,TRBV28,TRBD2,CASSTPGGEWVQETQYF,TGTGCCAGCAGTACCCCGGGAGGGGAGTGGGTCCAAGAGACCCAGTACTTC
TRBJ2-1,few,TRBV5-1,NA,CASSEGQPDYNEQFF,TGCGCCAGCAGCGAAGGACAGCCCGACTACAATGAGCAGTTCTTC
TRBJ2-5,NA,TRBV19,TRBD1,CASSIEDRGGQETQYF,TGTGCCAGTAGTATCGAGGACAGGGGGGGCCAAGAGACCCAGTACTTC
TRBJ1-2,NA,TRBV7-9,TRBD1,CASSSLQGSFYGYTF,TGTGCCAGCAGCTCTTTACAGGGGTCATTCTATGGCTACACCTTC
TRBJ2-1,NA,TRBV11-2,NA,CASSLEPRPQGGPHNEQFF,TGTGCCAGCAGCTTAGAGCCAAGGCCTCAAGGGGGACCGCACAATGAGCAGTTCTTC
TRBJ1-2,once,TRBV3-1/TRBV3-2,NA,CASSQGPGHNYGYTF,TGTGCCAGCAGCCAAGGCCCCGGACACAACTATGGCTACACCTTC
TRBJ1-4,NA,TRBV2,NA,CASLTGGGGNEKLFF,TGTGCCAGCCTTACGGGTGGAGGAGGTAATGAAAAACTGTTTTTT
TRBJ2-5,NA,TRBV7-9,NA,CASSLREETQYF,TGTGCCAGCAGCTTAAGAGAAGAGACCCAGTACTTC
TRBJ2-7,NA,TRBV6-6,TRBD2,CASRSPPSGGWYEQYF,TGTGCCAGCAGAAGCCCCCCTAGCGGGGGGTGGTACGAGCAGTACTTC
TRBJ1-1,NA,TRBV11-2,NA,CASSLVTKNTEAFF,TGTGCCAGCAGCTTAGTCACAAAGAACACTGAAGCTTTCTTT
TRBJ2-1,few,TRBV4-3,NA,CASSQASGIAYNEQFF,TGCGCCAGCAGCCAAGCGTCGGGAATAGCGTACAATGAGCAGTTCTTC
TRBJ1-5,NA,TRBV19,TRBD1,CASSIGQGGNQPQHF,TGTGCCAGTAGTATAGGGCAGGGGGGCAATCAGCCCCAGCATTTT
TRBJ2-1,NA,TRBV7-2,TRBD2,CASSYSGGSYNEQFF,TGTGCCAGCAGCTATAGCGGGGGGTCCTACAATGAGCAGTTCTTC
TRBJ2-1,NA,TRBV11-3,TRBD2,CASSSLAGGPGEQFF,TGTGCCAGCAGCTCACTAGCGGGAGGACCGGGGGAGCAGTTCTTC
TRBJ2-4,NA,TRBV4-3,TRBD2,CAAGGGAGIQYF,TGCGCCGCTGGGGGGGGAGCGGGCATTCAGTACTTC
TRBJ1-4,NA,TRBV2,TRBD1,CASSADRGGREKLFF,TGTGCCAGCAGTGCCGACAGGGGAGGGAGGGAAAAACTGTTTTTT
TRBJ1-4,NA,TRBV5-1,NA,CASSLGTGGNEKLFF,TGCGCCAGCAGCTTGGGAACAGGCGGTAATGAAAAACTGTTTTTT
TRBJ2-2,once,TRBV5-6,NA,CASSLDVAGPNTGELFF,TGTGCCAGCAGCTTGGATGTGGCGGGACCGAACACCGGGGAGCTGTTTTTT
TRBJ1-2,NA,TRBV2,NA,CASSAEAYGYTF,TGTGCCAGCAGTGCTGAGGCTTATGGCTACACCTTC
TRBJ2-3,NA,TRBV11-2,TRBD2,CASSPTPRLAGGQEVLYF,TGTGCCAGCAGCCCCACCCCCCGACTAGCGGGGGGACAGGAAGTGTTGTATTTT
TRBJ1-1,once,TRBV5-1,TRBD1,CASSLGYGGTGGNTEAFF,TGCGCCAGCAGCTTGGGGTACGGGGGGACAGGGGGCAACACTGAAGCTTTCTTT
TRBJ1-4,NA,TRBV11-2,NA,CASSLVAERSGEKLFF,TGTGCCAGCAGCTTAGTGGCGGAGCGATCTGGTGAAAAACTGTTTTTT
TRBJ2-1,NA,TRBV9,TRBD1,CASSPPPRGTEYNEQFF,TGTGCCAGCAGCCCTCCCCCGCGAGGGACAGAGTACAATGAGCAGTTCTTC
TRBJ2-1,NA,TRBV20-1,TRBD2,CSASGLVGNEQFF,TGCAGTGCGAGTGGACTAGTTGGCAATGAGCAGTTCTTC
TRBJ2-1,NA,TRBV5-5,NA,CASNPLTYNEQFF,TGTGCCAGCAATCCCCTAACCTACAATGAGCAGTTCTTC
TRBJ2-7,NA,TRBV13,NA,CASRADRTDNEQYF,TGTGCCAGCAGGGCCGACAGGACTGACAACGAGCAGTACTTC
TRBJ2-5,once,TRBV5-1,NA,CASSLSGRGGETQYF,TGCGCCAGCAGCTTGTCCGGGAGAGGTGGGGAGACCCAGTACTTC
TRBJ2-3,NA,TRBV6-5,TRBD1,CASSYQHRTGADTQYF,TGTGCCAGCAGTTACCAACACCGCACAGGGGCGGATACGCAGTATTTT
TRBJ2-2,many,TRBV5-8,TRBD2,CASSSAGGYQRELFF,TGTGCCAGCAGCTCGGCGGGGGGATATCAGCGGGAGCTGTTTTTT
TRBJ2-3,NA,TRBV6-1,TRBD2,CASSDLGRGETDTQYF,TGTGCCAGCAGTGATCTCGGCCGGGGGGAAACAGATACGCAGTATTTT
TRBJ2-1,NA,TRBV20-1,NA,CSARLAREQFF,TGCAGTGCTAGACTAGCGCGGGAGCAGTTCTTC
TRBJ1-2,NA,TRBV6-4,TRBD1,CASSDSGKQGGGYTF,TGTGCCAGCAGTGACTCCGGGAAACAGGGGGGAGGCTACACCTTC